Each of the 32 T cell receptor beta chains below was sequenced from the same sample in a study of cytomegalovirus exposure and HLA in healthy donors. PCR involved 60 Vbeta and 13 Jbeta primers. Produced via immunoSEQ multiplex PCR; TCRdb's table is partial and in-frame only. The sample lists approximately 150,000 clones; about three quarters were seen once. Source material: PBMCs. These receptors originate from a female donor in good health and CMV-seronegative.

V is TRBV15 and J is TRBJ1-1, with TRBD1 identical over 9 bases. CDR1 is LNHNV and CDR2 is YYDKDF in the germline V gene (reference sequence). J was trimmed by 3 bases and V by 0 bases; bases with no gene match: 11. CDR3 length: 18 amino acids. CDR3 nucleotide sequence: TGTGCCACCAGCAGAGATCTTCTAATGGGACAGGGTGACACTGAAGCTTTCTTT. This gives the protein CATSRDLLMGQGDTEAFF. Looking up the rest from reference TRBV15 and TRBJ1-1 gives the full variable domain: DAMVIQNPRYQVTQFGKPVTLSCSQTLNHNVMYWYQQKSSQAPKLLFHYYDKDFNNEADTPDNFQSRRPNTSFCFLDIRSPGLGDTAMYLCATSRDLLMGQGDTEAFFGQGTRLTVV.

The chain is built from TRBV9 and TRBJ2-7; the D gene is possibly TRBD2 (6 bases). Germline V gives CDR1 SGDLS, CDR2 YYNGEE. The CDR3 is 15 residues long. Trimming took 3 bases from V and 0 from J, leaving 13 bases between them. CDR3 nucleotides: TGTGCCAGCAGCGATAGCGGTGGGGGCTCCTACGAGCAGTACTTC. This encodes CASSDSGGGSYEQYF. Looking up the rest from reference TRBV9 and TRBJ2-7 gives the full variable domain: DSGVTQTPKHLITATGQRVTLRCSPRSGDLSVYWYQQSLDQGLQFLIQYYNGEERAKGNILERFSAQQFPDLHSELNLSSLELGDSALYFCASSDSGGGSYEQYFGPGTRLTVT.

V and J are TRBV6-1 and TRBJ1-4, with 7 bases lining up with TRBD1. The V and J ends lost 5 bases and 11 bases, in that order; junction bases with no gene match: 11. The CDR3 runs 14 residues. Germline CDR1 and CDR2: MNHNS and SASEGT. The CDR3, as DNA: TGTGCCAGCAGTTTCGGGACAGCCCCTCATAAACTGTTTTTT. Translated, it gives CASSFGTAPHKLFF.

The CDR3 here is CASSWNRGSNEKLFF. The CDR3 bases are TGCGCCAGCAGCTGGAACAGGGGATCTAATGAAAAACTGTTTTTT. The rearrangement joins TRBV5-1 to TRBJ1-4; TRBD1 matches 7 bases. Germline trimming cut 3 bases from V and 3 bases from J; bases unmatched to any gene: 5. There are 15 residues in the CDR3. Per germline, CDR1 SGHRS and CDR2 YFSETQ.

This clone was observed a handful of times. CDR3 DNA sequence: TGTGCCAGCAGCTTGGGGACAGGGGGCCTCGAGCAGTACTTC. Translating gives CASSLGTGGLEQYF. The chain employs TRBV11-2 and TRBJ2-7, with 12 nucleotides matching TRBD1. V trimming: 3 bases; J trimming: 6 bases; junction bases outside the gene matches: 3. The CDR3 consists of 14 residues. Germline loops: CDR1 SGHAT, CDR2 FQNNGV.

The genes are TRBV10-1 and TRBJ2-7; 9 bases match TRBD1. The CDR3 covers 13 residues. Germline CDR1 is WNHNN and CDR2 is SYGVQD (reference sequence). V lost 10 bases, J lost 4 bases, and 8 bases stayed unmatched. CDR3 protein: CATSDRGEYEQYF. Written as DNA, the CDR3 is TGCGCCACTTCGGACAGGGGTGAGTACGAGCAGTACTTC.

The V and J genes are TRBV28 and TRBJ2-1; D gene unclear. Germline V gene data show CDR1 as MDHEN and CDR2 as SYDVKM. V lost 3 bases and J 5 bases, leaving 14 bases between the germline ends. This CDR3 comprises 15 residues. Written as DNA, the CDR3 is TGTGCCAGCAGTTTTTTTGGCGGAAACAACAATGAGCAGTTCTTC. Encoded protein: CASSFFGGNNNEQFF.

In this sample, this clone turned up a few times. CDR3 region: CASSTQGQLNTEAFF. The CDR3 coding sequence is TGTGCCAGCAGCACCCAGGGACAGCTGAACACTGAAGCTTTCTTT. The rearrangement joins TRBV7-3 to TRBJ1-1, with TRBD1 matching over 7 bases. J gave up 0 bases and V 5 bases, and 6 bases lay outside the gene matches. Germline V gives CDR1 SGHTA, CDR2 FQGTGA. There are 15 residues in the CDR3.

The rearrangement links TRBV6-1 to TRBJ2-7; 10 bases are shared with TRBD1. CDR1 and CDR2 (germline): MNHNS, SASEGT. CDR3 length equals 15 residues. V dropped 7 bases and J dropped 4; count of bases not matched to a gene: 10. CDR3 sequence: CASTPTGTGVYEQYF. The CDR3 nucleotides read TGTGCCAGCACTCCAACCGGGACAGGGGTGTACGAGCAGTACTTC.

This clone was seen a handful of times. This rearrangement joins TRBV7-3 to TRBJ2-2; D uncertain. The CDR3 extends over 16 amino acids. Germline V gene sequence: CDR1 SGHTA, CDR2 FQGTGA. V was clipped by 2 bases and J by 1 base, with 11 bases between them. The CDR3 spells CASSLDLPGNTGELFF. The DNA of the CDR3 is TGTGCCAGCAGCTTAGATCTTCCAGGGAACACCGGGGAGCTGTTTTTT.

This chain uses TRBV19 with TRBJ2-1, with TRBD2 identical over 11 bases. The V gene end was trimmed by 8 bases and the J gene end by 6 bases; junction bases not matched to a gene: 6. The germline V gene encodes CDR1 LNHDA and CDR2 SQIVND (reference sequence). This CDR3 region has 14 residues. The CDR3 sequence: CASGPLAGGNEQFF. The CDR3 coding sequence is TGTGCCAGTGGACCCCTAGCGGGAGGCAATGAGCAGTTCTTC.

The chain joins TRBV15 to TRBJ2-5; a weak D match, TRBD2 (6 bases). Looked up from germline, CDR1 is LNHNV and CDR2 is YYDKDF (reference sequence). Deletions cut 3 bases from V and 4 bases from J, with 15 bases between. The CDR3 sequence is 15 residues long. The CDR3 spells CATSRGDPGGETQYF. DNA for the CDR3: TGTGCCACCAGCAGGGGCGACCCCGGGGGAGAGACCCAGTACTTC. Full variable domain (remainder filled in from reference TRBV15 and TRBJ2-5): DAMVIQNPRYQVTQFGKPVTLSCSQTLNHNVMYWYQQKSSQAPKLLFHYYDKDFNNEADTPDNFQSRRPNTSFCFLDIRSPGLGDTAMYLCATSRGDPGGETQYFGPGTRLLVL.

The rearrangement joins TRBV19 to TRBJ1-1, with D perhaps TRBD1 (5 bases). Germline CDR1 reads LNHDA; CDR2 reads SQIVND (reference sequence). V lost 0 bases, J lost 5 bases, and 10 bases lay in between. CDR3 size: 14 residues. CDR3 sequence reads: CASSIDGGGTEAFF. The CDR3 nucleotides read TGTGCCAGTAGTATAGACGGGGGTGGAACTGAAGCTTTCTTT.

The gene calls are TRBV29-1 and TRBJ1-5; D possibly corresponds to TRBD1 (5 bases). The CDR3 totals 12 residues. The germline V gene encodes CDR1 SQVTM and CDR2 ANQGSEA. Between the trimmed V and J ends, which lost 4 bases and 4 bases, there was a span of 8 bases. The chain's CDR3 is CSVGRGNQPQHF. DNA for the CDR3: TGCAGCGTTGGCCGGGGGAATCAGCCCCAGCATTTT. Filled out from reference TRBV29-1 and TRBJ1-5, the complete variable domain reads SAVISQKPSRDICQRGTSLTIQCQVDSQVTMMFWYRQQPGQSLTLIATANQGSEATYESGFVIDKFPISRPNLTFSTLTVSNMSPEDSSIYLCSVGRGNQPQHFGDGTRLSIL.

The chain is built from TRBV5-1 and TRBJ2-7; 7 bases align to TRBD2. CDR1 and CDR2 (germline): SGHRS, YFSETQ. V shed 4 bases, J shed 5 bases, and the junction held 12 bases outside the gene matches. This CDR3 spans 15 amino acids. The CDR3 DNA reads TGCGCCAGCAGCCCGAGCCCCAGCGGGATCAACGAGCAGTACTTC. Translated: CASSPSPSGINEQYF.

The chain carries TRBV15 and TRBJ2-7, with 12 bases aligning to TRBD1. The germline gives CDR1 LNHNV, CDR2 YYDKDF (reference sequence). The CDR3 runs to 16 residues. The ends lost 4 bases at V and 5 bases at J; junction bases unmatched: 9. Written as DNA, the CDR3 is TGTGCCACCAGCACAAAAACCGGGACAGGGGGCCACGAGCAGTACTTC. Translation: CATSTKTGTGGHEQYF.

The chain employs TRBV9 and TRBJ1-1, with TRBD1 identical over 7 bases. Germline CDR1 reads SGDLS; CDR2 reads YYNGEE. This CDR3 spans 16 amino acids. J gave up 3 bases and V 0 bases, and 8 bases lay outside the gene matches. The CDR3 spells CASSVGYRGRDTEAFF. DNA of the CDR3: TGTGCCAGCAGCGTAGGGTACAGGGGTAGAGACACTGAAGCTTTCTTT.

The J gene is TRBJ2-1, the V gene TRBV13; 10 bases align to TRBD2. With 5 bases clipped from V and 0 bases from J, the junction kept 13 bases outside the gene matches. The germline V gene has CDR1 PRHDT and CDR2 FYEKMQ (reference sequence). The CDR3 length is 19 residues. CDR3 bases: TGTGCCAGCAGCCCCCGAGCCGGACTAGCGGAGACCTCCTACAATGAGCAGTTCTTC. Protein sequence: CASSPRAGLAETSYNEQFF.

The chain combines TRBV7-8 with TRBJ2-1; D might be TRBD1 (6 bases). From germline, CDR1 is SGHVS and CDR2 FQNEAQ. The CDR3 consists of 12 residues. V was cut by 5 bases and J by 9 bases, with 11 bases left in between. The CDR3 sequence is CASSQTQGEQFF. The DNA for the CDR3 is TGTGCCAGCAGCCAAACACAGGGTGAGCAGTTCTTC.

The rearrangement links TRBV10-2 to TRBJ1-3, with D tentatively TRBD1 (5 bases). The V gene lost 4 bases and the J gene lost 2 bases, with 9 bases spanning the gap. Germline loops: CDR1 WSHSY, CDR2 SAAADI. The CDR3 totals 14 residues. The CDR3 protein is CASSAARAGNTIYF. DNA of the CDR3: TGCGCCAGCAGTGCTGCCAGGGCTGGAAACACCATATATTTT.

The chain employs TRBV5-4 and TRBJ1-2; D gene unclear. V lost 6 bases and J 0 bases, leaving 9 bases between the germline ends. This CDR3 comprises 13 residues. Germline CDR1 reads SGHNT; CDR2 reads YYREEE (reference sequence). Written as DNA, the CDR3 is TGTGCCAGCACGACCAGGCCTAACTATGGCTACACCTTC. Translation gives CASTTRPNYGYTF.

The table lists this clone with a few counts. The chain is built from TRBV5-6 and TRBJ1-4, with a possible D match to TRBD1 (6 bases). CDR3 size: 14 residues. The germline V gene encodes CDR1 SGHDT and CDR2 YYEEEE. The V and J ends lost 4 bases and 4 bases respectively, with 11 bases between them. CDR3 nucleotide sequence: TGTGCCAGCAGCCCTCAGGGGAATAATGAAAAACTGTTTTTT. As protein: CASSPQGNNEKLFF.

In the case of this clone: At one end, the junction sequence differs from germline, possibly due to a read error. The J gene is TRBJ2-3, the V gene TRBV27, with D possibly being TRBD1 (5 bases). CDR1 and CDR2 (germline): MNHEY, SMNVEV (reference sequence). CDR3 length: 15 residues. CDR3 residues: CAGSLRVDSTDTQYF. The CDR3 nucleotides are TGTGCCGGCAGTCTCAGGGTGGATAGCACAGATACGCAGTATTTT.

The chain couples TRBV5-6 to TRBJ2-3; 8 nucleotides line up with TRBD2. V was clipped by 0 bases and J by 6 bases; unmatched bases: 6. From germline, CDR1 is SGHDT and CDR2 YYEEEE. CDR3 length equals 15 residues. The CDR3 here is CASSLAGGLLDTQYF. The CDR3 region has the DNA TGTGCCAGCAGCTTGGCGGGAGGGTTGTTGGATACGCAGTATTTT.

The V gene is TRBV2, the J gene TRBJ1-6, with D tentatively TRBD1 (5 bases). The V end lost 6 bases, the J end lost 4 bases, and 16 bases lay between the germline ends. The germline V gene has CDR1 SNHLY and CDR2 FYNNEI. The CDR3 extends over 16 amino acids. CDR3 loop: CASSGRAPAYNSPLHF. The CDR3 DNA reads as TGTGCCAGCAGCGGCAGGGCCCCCGCATATAATTCACCCCTCCACTTT.

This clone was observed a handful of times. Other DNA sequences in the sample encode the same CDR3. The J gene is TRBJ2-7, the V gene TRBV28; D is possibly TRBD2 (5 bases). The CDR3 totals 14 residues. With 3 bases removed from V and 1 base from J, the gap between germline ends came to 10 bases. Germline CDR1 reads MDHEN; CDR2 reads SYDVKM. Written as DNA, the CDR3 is TGTGCCAGCAGTTTTAGCCAGCGGTCCTACGAGCAGTACTTC. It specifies CASSFSQRSYEQYF.

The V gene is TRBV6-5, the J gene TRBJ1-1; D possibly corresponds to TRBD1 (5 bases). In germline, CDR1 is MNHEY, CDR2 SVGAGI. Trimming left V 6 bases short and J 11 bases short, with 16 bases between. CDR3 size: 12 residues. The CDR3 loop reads CASSPPQGTAFF. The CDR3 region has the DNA TGTGCCAGCAGCCCACCCCAGGGAACCGCTTTCTTT.

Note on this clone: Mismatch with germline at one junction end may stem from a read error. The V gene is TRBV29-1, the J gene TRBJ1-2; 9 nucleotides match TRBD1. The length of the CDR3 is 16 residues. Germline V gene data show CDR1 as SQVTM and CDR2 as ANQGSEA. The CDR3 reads CSVVWYGTGPNYGYPF. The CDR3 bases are TGCAGCGTTGTCTGGTATGGGACAGGGCCGAACTATGGCTACCCCTTC.

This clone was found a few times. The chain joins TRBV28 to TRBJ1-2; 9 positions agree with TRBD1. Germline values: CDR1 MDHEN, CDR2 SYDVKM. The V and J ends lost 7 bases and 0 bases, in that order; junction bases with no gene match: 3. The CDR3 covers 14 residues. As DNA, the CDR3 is TGTGCCAGCATCGACAGGGGGTCTAACTATGGCTACACCTTC. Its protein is CASIDRGSNYGYTF.

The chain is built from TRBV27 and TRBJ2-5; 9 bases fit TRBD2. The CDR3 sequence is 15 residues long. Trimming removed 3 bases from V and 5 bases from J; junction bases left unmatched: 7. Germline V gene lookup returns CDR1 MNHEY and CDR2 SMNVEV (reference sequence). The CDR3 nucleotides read TGTGCCAGCAGTTTGGGGCGGGGGGGCTGGGAGACCCAGTACTTC. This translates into CASSLGRGGWETQYF.

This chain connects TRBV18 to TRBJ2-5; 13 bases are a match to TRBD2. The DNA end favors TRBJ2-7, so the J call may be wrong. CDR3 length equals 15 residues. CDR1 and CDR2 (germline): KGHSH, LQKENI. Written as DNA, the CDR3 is TGTGCCAGCTCACGAGGACTAGCGGGAGCCCACGAGCAGTACTTC. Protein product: CASSRGLAGAHEQYF.

CDR3 bases: TGTGCCAGCAGCTTATCCGGTACGCAGTATTTT. Translation: CASSLSGTQYF. This sequence joins TRBV7-3 and TRBJ2-3; D is unresolved. The CDR3 extends over 11 amino acids. With 2 bases removed from V and 8 bases from J, the gap between germline ends came to 5 bases. Looked up from germline, CDR1 is SGHTA and CDR2 is FQGTGA.